This paragraph covers one TCR beta chain sequence. The target antigen is unknown. Whoever was chosen for sequencing had shown CD8+CD57+ cell expansion by flow cytometry. The patients, all of them, had severe acquired aplastic anemia. Among the patients, none had received any therapy at the time of blood sampling. Investigators profiled TCR beta VDJ and CDR3 from genomic DNA template. TCRdb re-analysed the reads in MiXCR, keeping a single row per CDR3 protein. Of roughly 200,000 distinct CDR3 sequences detected, roughly 65% appear once; the ten largest clones hold approximately 46%. The data belong to a study of CD8+CD57+ T cells in acquired aplastic anemia. General study findings and limits: Patients shared some 30 CD8+ CDR3 sequences with controls. Patients and healthy controls showed no significant CD8+ Simpson's diversity difference.

Germline loops: CDR1 MGHRA, CDR2 YSYEKL. The CDR3 covers 16 residues. The trim removed 4 bases at V and 5 bases at J, leaving 11 bases unmatched. The rearrangement links TRBV4-1 to TRBJ2-1; 7 bases map to TRBD1. Specimen: sorted CD4+, CD8+, or CD8+CD57+ T cells (not recorded which) from PBMCs. The receptor was derived from a human donor with aplastic anemia. Here the CDR3 DNA reads TGCGCCAGCAGCCGACCTGGGACAGCGAAAAACAATGAGCAGTTCTTC. Its translation is CASSRPGTAKNNEQFF.